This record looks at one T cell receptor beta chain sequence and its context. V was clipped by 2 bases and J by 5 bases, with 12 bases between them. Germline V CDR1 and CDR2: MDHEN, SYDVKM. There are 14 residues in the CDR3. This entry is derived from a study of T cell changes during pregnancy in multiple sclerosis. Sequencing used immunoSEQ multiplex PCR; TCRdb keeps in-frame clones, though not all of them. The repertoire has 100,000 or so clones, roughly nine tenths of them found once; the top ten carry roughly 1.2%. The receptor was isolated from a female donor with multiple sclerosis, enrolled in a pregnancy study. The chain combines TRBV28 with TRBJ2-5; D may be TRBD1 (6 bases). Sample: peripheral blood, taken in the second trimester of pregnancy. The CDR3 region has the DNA TGTGCCAGCAGTTTAGGGGGCGACGGGGAGACCCAGTACTTC. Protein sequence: CASSLGGDGETQYF.